This T cell receptor (beta chain) was identified in a study of blood T cells in healthy people across ages. A J-beta primer mix and a sample-barcoded 5' primer were used in a second PCR of about 7 to 12 cycles. TCRdb passed the 5' RACE reads through MiXCR, listing each CDR3 protein once. The sample has some 1,500,000 distinct CDR3 sequences, about 42% seen once. Looked up from germline, CDR1 is MNHNY and CDR2 is SVGAGI (reference sequence). V was pared by 4 bases and J by 1 base, with 8 bases of the junction left unmatched. The CDR3 loop spans 16 amino acids. The receptor was derived from a woman aged 18-29 years in good health. The V call is TRBV6-6, the J call TRBJ2-5; TRBD2 matches at 8 bases. Sequenced: blood. CDR3 nucleotide sequence: TGTGCCAGCAGTTTGCAGCGGGGGAACTCCCAAGAGACCCAGTACTTC. Encoded protein: CASSLQRGNSQETQYF.